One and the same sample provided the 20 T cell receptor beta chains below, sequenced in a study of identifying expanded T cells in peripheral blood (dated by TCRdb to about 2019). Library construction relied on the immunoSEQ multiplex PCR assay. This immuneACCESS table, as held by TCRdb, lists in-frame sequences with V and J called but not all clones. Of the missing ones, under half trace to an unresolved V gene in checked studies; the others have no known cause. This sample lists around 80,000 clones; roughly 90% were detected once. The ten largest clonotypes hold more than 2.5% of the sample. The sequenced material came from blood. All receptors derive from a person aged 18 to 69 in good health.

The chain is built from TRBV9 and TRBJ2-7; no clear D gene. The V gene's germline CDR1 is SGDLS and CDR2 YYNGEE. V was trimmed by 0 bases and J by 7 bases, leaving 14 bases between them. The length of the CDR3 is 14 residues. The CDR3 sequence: CASSVASGSGEQYF. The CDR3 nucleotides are TGTGCCAGCAGCGTAGCTTCAGGATCTGGAGAGCAGTACTTC.

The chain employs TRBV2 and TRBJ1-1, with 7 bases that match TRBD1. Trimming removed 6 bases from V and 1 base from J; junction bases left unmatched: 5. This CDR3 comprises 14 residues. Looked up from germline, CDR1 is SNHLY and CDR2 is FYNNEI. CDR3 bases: TGTGCCAGCAGAGACGGGACAGCGAACACTGAAGCTTTCTTT. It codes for CASRDGTANTEAFF. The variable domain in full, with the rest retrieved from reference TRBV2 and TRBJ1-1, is EPEVTQTPSHQVTQMGQEVILRCVPISNHLYFYWYRQILGQKVEFLVSFYNNEISEKSEIFDDQFSVERPDGSNFTLKIRSTKLEDSAMYFCASRDGTANTEAFFGQGTRLTVV.

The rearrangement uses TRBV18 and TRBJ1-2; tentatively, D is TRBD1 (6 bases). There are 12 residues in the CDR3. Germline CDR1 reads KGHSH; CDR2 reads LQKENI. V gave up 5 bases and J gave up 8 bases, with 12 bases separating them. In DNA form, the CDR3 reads TGTGCCAGCTCAAACAGGGAAGGCGGCTACACCTTC. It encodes CASSNREGGYTF.

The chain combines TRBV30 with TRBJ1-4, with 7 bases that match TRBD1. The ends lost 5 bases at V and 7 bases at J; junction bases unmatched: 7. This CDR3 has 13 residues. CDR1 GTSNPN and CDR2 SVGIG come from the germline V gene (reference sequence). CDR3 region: CAWETGSFEKLFF. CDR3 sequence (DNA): TGTGCCTGGGAGACAGGGTCGTTTGAAAAACTGTTTTTT.

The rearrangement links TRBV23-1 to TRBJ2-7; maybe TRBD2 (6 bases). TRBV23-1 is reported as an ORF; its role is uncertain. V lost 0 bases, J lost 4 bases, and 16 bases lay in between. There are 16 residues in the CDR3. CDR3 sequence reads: CASSQSQGRRVYEQYF. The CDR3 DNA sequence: TGCGCCAGCAGTCAATCCCAGGGAAGGAGGGTATACGAGCAGTACTTC.

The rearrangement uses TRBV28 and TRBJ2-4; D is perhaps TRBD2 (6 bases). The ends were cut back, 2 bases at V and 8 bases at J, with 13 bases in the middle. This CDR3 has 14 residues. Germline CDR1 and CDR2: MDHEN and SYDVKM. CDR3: CASSLGGSVDIQYF. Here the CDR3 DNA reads TGTGCCAGCAGTTTAGGGGGGTCGGTGGACATTCAGTACTTC.

The DNA for the CDR3 is TGTGCCAGCAGCAACCTTCTAGCGGGGGGCACAGATACGCAGTATTTT. Its protein product is CASSNLLAGGTDTQYF. The chain recombines TRBV21-1 with TRBJ2-3; TRBD2 is the table's D call and was not checked against the DNA. TRBV21-1 is termed a pseudogene. This CDR3 has 16 residues.

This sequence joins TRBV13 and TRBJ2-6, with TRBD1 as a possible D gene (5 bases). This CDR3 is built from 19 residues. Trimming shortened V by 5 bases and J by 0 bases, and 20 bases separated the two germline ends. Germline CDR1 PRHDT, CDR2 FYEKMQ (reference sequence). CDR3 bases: TGTGCCAGCAGCACATTGACAGAACGCTTACCCTCTGGGGCCAACGTCCTGACTTTC. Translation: CASSTLTERLPSGANVLTF.

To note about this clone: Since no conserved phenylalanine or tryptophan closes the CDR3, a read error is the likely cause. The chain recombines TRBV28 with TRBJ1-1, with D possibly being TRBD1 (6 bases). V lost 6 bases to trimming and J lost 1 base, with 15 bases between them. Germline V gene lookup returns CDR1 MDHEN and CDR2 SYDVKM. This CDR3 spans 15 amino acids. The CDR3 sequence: CASRFGGTENTEAFL. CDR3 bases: TGTGCCAGCAGATTCGGGGGCACAGAGAACACTGAAGCTTTCCTT.

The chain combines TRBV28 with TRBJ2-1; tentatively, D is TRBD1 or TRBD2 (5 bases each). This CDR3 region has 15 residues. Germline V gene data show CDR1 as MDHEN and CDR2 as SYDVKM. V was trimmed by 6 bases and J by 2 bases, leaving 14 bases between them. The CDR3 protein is CASSRGADPYNEQFF. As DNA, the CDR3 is TGTGCCAGCAGCCGAGGGGCAGACCCCTACAATGAGCAGTTCTTC.

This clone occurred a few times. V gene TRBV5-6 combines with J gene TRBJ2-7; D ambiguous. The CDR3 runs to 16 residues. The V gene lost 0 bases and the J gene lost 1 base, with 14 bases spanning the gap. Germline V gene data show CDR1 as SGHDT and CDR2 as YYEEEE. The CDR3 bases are TGTGCCAGCAGCTTGGCCGATCTGTGGTCGTCCTACGAGCAGTACTTC. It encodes CASSLADLWSSYEQYF.

In DNA, the CDR3 is TGTGCCAGCAGCCAGGACGGACTAATGGCCCAGTACTTC. This translates into CASSQDGLMAQYF. The V call is TRBV9, the J call TRBJ2-5, with a tentative D call TRBD2 (6 bases). This CDR3 is built from 13 residues. Germline V lookup: CDR1 SGDLS, CDR2 YYNGEE. Trimming took off 4 bases at V and 9 bases at J, with 16 bases between the two ends. Based on the CDR3 plus reference TRBV9 and TRBJ2-5, the full variable domain is DSGVTQTPKHLITATGQRVTLRCSPRSGDLSVYWYQQSLDQGLQFLIQYYNGEERAKGNILERFSAQQFPDLHSELNLSSLELGDSALYFCASSQDGLMAQYFGPGTRLLVL.

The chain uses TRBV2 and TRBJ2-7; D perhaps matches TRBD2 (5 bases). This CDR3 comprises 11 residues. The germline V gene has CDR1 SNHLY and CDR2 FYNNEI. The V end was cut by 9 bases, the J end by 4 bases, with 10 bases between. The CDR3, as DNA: TGTGCCAGTAAAGGAGGTTACGAGCAGTACTTC. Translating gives CASKGGYEQYF.

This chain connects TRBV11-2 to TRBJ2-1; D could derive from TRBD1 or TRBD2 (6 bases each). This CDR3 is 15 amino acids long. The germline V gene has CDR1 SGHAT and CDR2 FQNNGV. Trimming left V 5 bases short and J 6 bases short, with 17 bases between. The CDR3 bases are TGTGCCAGCAGCATCCAGACAGGCGGGATCAATGAGCAGTTCTTC. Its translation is CASSIQTGGINEQFF.

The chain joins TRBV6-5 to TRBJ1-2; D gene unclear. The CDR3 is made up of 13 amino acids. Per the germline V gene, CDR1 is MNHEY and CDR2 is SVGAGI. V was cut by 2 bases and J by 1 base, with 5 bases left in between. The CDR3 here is CASSYGNNYGYTF. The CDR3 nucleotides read TGTGCCAGCAGTTACGGCAATAACTATGGCTACACCTTC.

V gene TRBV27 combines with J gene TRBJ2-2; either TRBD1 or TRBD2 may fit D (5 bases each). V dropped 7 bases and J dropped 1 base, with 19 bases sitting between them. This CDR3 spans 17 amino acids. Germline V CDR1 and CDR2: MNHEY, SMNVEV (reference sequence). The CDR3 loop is CASTDAGTLRNTGELFF. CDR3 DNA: TGTGCCAGCACCGACGCCGGGACCCTGAGGAACACCGGGGAGCTGTTTTTT.

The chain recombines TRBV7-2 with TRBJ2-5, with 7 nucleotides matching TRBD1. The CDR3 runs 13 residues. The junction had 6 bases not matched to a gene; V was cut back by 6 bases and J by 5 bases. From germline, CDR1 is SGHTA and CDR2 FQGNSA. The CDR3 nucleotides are TGTGCCAGCAGTCGACAGGGATATGAGACCCAGTACTTC. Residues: CASSRQGYETQYF.

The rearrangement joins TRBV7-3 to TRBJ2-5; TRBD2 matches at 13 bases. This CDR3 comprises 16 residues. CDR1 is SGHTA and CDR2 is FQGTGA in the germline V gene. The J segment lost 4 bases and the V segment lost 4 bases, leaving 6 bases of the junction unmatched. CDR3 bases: TGTGCCAGCAGCTCTGGACTAGCGGGAGTTCCAGAGACCCAGTACTTC. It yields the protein CASSSGLAGVPETQYF.

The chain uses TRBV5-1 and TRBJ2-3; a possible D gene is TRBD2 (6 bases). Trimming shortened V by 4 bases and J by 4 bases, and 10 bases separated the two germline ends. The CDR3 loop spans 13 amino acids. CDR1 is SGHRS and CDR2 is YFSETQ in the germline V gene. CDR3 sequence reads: CASSPTGADTQYF. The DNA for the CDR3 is TGCGCCAGCAGCCCTACGGGGGCAGATACGCAGTATTTT.

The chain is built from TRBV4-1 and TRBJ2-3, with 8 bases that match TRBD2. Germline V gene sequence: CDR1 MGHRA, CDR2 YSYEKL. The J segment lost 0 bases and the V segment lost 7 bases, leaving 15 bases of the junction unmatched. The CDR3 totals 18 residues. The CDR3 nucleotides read TGCGCCAGCACCCCCGAGGTAGCGGGATACCCTAGCACAGATACGCAGTATTTT. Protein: CASTPEVAGYPSTDTQYF.